What follows are 30 T cell receptor beta chains derived from one specimen sequenced in a study of siplizumab effects on memory and regulatory T cells. Clones were sequenced by immunoSEQ multiplex PCR, and TCRdb holds only the in-frame ones, with some missing. The sample comprises approximately 100,000 clones, about 93% of which are singletons, and approximately 1.2% rests with the top ten. The sample was non-Treg CD4+ T cells sorted from blood. The receptors come from a human donor in good health.

The V and J genes are TRBV29-1 and TRBJ2-3; tentative D call: TRBD1 (6 bases). Trimming took 4 bases from V and 0 from J, leaving 11 bases between them. This CDR3 has 14 amino acids. Germline-derived CDR1 and CDR2 are SQVTM and ANQGSEA. The CDR3 DNA reads as TGCAGCGTTGGGGGACACGTCAGCACAGATACGCAGTATTTT. Its translation is CSVGGHVSTDTQYF.

The chain uses TRBV11-2 and TRBJ2-5, with 7 bases aligning to TRBD1. Germline-derived CDR1 and CDR2 are SGHAT and FQNNGV. The CDR3 length is 16 residues. V trimming: 1 base; J trimming: 5 bases; junction bases outside the gene matches: 10. The DNA for the CDR3 is TGTGCCAGCAGCTTAGTAACAGGGGATTACGCGGAGACCCAGTACTTC. Translated: CASSLVTGDYAETQYF.

The chain combines TRBV4-2 with TRBJ2-3; a possible D gene is TRBD2 (7 bases). CDR3 size: 19 residues. The germline V gene encodes CDR1 LGHNA and CDR2 YNFKEQ. Trimming shortened V by 0 bases and J by 2 bases, and 21 bases separated the two germline ends. DNA of the CDR3: TGTGCCAGCAGCCAAGATAGGGGGGGTGGAGGCCTCCTCACAGATACGCAGTATTTT. Protein product: CASSQDRGGGGLLTDTQYF.

The chain recombines TRBV30 with TRBJ1-1, with D possibly TRBD1 on 5 matching bases. The ends were cut back, 0 bases at V and 3 bases at J, with 17 bases in the middle. CDR3 size: 16 residues. Looked up from germline, CDR1 is GTSNPN and CDR2 is SVGIG (reference sequence). The CDR3 loop reads CAWSVLGEGLHTEAFF. The CDR3 DNA reads TGTGCCTGGAGTGTACTAGGTGAGGGGTTACACACTGAAGCTTTCTTT.

The chain joins TRBV7-9 to TRBJ1-5, with D unclear. The V gene's germline CDR1 is SEHNR and CDR2 FQNEAQ (reference sequence). The V and J ends lost 1 base and 4 bases respectively, with 5 bases between them. This CDR3 has 13 residues. The CDR3 nucleotides are TGTGCCAGCAGCTTAGTAGCAAATCAGCCCCAGCATTTT. This gives the protein CASSLVANQPQHF.

V is TRBV5-1 and J is TRBJ2-3; D is unresolved. The CDR3 totals 12 residues. V shed 7 bases and J shed 0 bases, with 6 bases lying between them. Germline V gene lookup returns CDR1 SGHRS and CDR2 YFSETQ. Here the CDR3 DNA reads TGCGCCAGCGGATCTAGCACAGATACGCAGTATTTT. Its protein is CASGSSTDTQYF.

The chain carries TRBV30 and TRBJ2-1; TRBD2 agrees at 12 bases. Unmatched junction bases numbered 9, after V lost 3 bases and J lost 9 bases. The CDR3 runs to 15 residues. CDR1 and CDR2 (germline): GTSNPN, SVGIG (reference sequence). CDR3 protein: CAWSILAGGPSEQFF. The CDR3 region has the DNA TGTGCCTGGAGCATTCTAGCGGGAGGGCCTAGTGAGCAGTTCTTC.

In this sample, this clone turned up once. The V gene is TRBV5-6, the J gene TRBJ2-7; 7 positions match TRBD2. The length of the CDR3 is 17 residues. Germline CDR1 reads SGHDT; CDR2 reads YYEEEE. V was clipped by 3 bases and J by 4 bases; unmatched bases: 16. The CDR3: CASSSIPGLQRYYEQYF. CDR3 DNA sequence: TGTGCCAGCAGCTCAATTCCGGGACTACAACGCTATTACGAGCAGTACTTC. The full variable domain, in which reference TRBV5-6 and TRBJ2-7 provide the parts outside the CDR3, is DAGVTQSPTHLIKTRGQQVTLRCSPKSGHDTVSWYQQALGQGPQFIFQYYEEEERQRGNFPDRFSGHQFPNYSSELNVNALLLGDSALYLCASSSIPGLQRYYEQYFGPGTRLTVT.

J is TRBJ2-3 and V is TRBV18; D unclear. Trimming left V 6 bases short and J 0 bases short, with 10 bases between. Germline V gene lookup returns CDR1 KGHSH and CDR2 LQKENI. This CDR3 comprises 14 residues. DNA for the CDR3: TGTGCCAGCTCCCCAGGTACTAGCACAGATACGCAGTATTTT. Its protein product is CASSPGTSTDTQYF.

This clone was seen once. V and J are TRBV18 and TRBJ2-3; D remains ambiguous. V lost 4 bases, J lost 0 bases, and 5 bases lay in between. The CDR3 loop spans 13 amino acids. Germline CDR1 and CDR2: KGHSH and LQKENI. The CDR3 coding sequence is TGTGCCAGCTCACGTCAGAGCACAGATACGCAGTATTTT. Its protein is CASSRQSTDTQYF.

The chain recombines TRBV28 with TRBJ1-6, with D unclear. CDR3 length equals 15 residues. Deletions cut 5 bases from V and 7 bases from J, with 15 bases between. Germline V gene lookup returns CDR1 MDHEN and CDR2 SYDVKM. CDR3 amino acids: CASSRPGTRNSPLHF. The CDR3, as DNA: TGTGCCAGCAGTCGTCCGGGTACAAGGAATTCACCCCTCCACTTT.

This chain links TRBV6-1 with TRBJ2-1; TRBD1 matches 9 bases. The CDR3 runs 16 residues. CDR1 and CDR2 (germline): MNHNS, SASEGT. V dropped 0 bases and J dropped 9; count of bases not matched to a gene: 9. The DNA of the CDR3 is TGTGCCAGCAGTGAAGCGCTGGGGACAGGGTATACTGAGCAGTTCTTC. Translation: CASSEALGTGYTEQFF.

CDR3 in amino acids: CASSFRGLPYEQYF. CDR3 DNA: TGTGCCAGCAGTTTCAGGGGACTACCCTACGAGCAGTACTTC. This chain uses TRBV27 with TRBJ2-7; TRBD2 might be the D (7 bases). The CDR3 extends over 14 amino acids. CDR1 is MNHEY and CDR2 is SMNVEV in the germline V gene (reference sequence). V was trimmed by 3 bases and J by 2 bases, leaving 11 bases between them.

CDR3 sequence reads: CARRTGGMSEQFF. The CDR3 DNA is TGTGCCAGGAGGACAGGGGGGATGAGTGAGCAGTTCTTC. The rearrangement uses TRBV2 and TRBJ2-1; 10 bases line up with TRBD1. J gave up 9 bases and V 9 bases, and 8 bases lay outside the gene matches. Germline V gene data show CDR1 as SNHLY and CDR2 as FYNNEI. The CDR3 has 13 amino acids.

The genes are TRBV30 and TRBJ1-2; tentatively, D is TRBD1 (5 bases). V lost 4 bases and J 9 bases, leaving 18 bases between the germline ends. The CDR3 totals 13 residues. Germline CDR1 is GTSNPN and CDR2 is SVGIG (reference sequence). The CDR3 DNA reads as TGTGCCTGGAAGCCTTGGGACGTAGGGAGCTACACCTTC. Translating gives CAWKPWDVGSYTF.

The chain is built from TRBV28 and TRBJ2-1; D may be TRBD1 or TRBD2 (5 bases each). Trimming removed 5 bases from V and 8 bases from J, with 19 bases in between. CDR3 length: 15 residues. Germline V lookup: CDR1 MDHEN, CDR2 SYDVKM. CDR3 region: CASSTVGTGNDEQFF. The CDR3 DNA sequence: TGTGCCAGCAGTACTGTGGGGACGGGTAACGATGAGCAGTTCTTC.

The CDR3 reads CASSPTTSVNTGELFF. The DNA of the CDR3 is TGTGCCAGCAGCCCGACGACTAGCGTAAACACCGGGGAGCTGTTTTTT. This rearrangement joins TRBV7-8 to TRBJ2-2; TRBD2 aligns across 8 bases. CDR1 SGHVS and CDR2 FQNEAQ come from the germline V gene. The junction had 7 bases not matched to a gene; V was cut back by 5 bases and J by 2 bases. The CDR3 covers 16 residues.

This chain connects TRBV5-1 to TRBJ2-4, with D perhaps assigned TRBD1 or TRBD2 (5 bases each). From germline, CDR1 is SGHRS and CDR2 YFSETQ. V was cut by 0 bases and J by 9 bases, with 16 bases left in between. This CDR3 contains 15 residues. The DNA of the CDR3 is TGCGCCAGCAGCTTGGCCTCTACGAGGGGTATCATTCAGTACTTC. This encodes CASSLASTRGIIQYF.

In this sample, this clone turned up a few times. The chain combines TRBV5-1 with TRBJ1-4, with D unresolved. The CDR3 covers 14 residues. Germline CDR1 is SGHRS and CDR2 is YFSETQ. V was clipped by 0 bases and J by 8 bases, with 11 bases between them. The CDR3: CASSLDGPGEKLFF. The CDR3 bases are TGCGCCAGCAGCTTGGATGGGCCGGGGGAAAAACTGTTTTTT.

The chain employs TRBV19 and TRBJ1-2, with TRBD1 matching 7 bases. The CDR3 length is 13 residues. CDR1 LNHDA and CDR2 SQIVND come from the germline V gene (reference sequence). DNA for the CDR3: TGTTCGAGGAGAGGGGGCTCTGGGTGTGGCTACACCTTC. This translates into CSRRGGSGCGYTF.

This chain connects TRBV6-5 to TRBJ1-2, with 8 bases matching TRBD1. This CDR3 has 14 amino acids. Germline CDR1 reads MNHEY; CDR2 reads SVGAGI. The V segment lost 4 bases and the J segment 8 bases; nucleotides outside the gene matches: 9. CDR3 region: CASSSPGQVGGYTF. The CDR3 bases are TGTGCCAGCAGTTCCCCGGGACAGGTGGGAGGCTACACCTTC.

The chain uses TRBV20-1 and TRBJ2-3; no definite D call. Germline V CDR1 and CDR2: DFQATT, SNEGSKA (reference sequence). The CDR3 has 10 amino acids. Deletions cut 5 bases from V and 5 bases from J, with 5 bases between. The CDR3 loop reads CSAGRDTQYF. In nucleotides, the CDR3 is TGCAGTGCTGGAAGAGATACGCAGTATTTT.

This chain connects TRBV18 to TRBJ2-7, with D perhaps TRBD1 (6 bases). Looked up from germline, CDR1 is KGHSH and CDR2 is LQKENI. The CDR3 has 15 residues. V was clipped by 3 bases and J by 1 base, with 13 bases between them. CDR3 sequence (DNA): TGTGCCAGCTCACCGGGACAAGGATTATCCTACGAGCAGTACTTC. Its translation is CASSPGQGLSYEQYF.

This chain connects TRBV11-2 to TRBJ2-7; TRBD1 is a possible D gene (6 bases). The CDR3 covers 14 residues. The V gene's germline CDR1 is SGHAT and CDR2 FQNNGV. Between the trimmed V and J ends, which lost 4 bases and 1 base, there was a span of 11 bases. The CDR3 DNA reads TGTGCCAGCAGCTGGACAGACACGTCCTACGAGCAGTACTTC. Translating it yields CASSWTDTSYEQYF.

The chain employs TRBV19 and TRBJ2-1, with a weak D call TRBD2 (5 bases). The V gene's germline CDR1 is LNHDA and CDR2 SQIVND (reference sequence). The CDR3 has 14 amino acids. V gave up 5 bases and J gave up 0 bases, with 8 bases separating them. The CDR3 protein is CASSGDYSYNEQFF. DNA for the CDR3: TGTGCCAGTAGTGGAGACTACTCCTACAATGAGCAGTTCTTC.

This chain joins TRBV28 and TRBJ1-2; D is unresolved. Germline V CDR1 and CDR2: MDHEN, SYDVKM. Deletions cut 6 bases from V and 2 bases from J, with 10 bases between. The CDR3 totals 13 residues. CDR3 DNA: TGTGCCAGCAGCCCGGGAAGGAACTATGGCTACACCTTC. It encodes CASSPGRNYGYTF.

The chain employs TRBV11-2 and TRBJ1-4; 8 bases are a match to TRBD1. Unmatched junction bases numbered 6, after V lost 5 bases and J lost 4 bases. Germline V gene sequence: CDR1 SGHAT, CDR2 FQNNGV. The CDR3 loop spans 15 amino acids. The CDR3 DNA sequence: TGTGCCAGCAGCCCTACAGGGGGGCGTAATGAAAAACTGTTTTTT. This sequence encodes CASSPTGGRNEKLFF.

This clone was found once. The chain combines TRBV15 with TRBJ1-4; no clear D gene. V was shortened by 1 base and J by 0 bases, with 18 bases between the two germline ends. Germline V gene data show CDR1 as LNHNV and CDR2 as YYDKDF (reference sequence). The CDR3 runs 19 residues. CDR3 sequence: CATSRVNFGRRATNEKLFF. In DNA form, the CDR3 reads TGTGCCACCAGCAGAGTAAATTTCGGTCGGAGGGCAACTAATGAAAAACTGTTTTTT.

The chain employs TRBV18 and TRBJ2-5; TRBD2 might be the D (5 bases). The V end lost 2 bases, the J end lost 3 bases, and 13 bases lay between the germline ends. This CDR3 comprises 15 residues. The germline V gene has CDR1 KGHSH and CDR2 LQKENI. The chain's CDR3 is CASSPIRMEEETQYF. CDR3 nucleotide sequence: TGTGCCAGCTCACCAATCAGGATGGAGGAAGAGACCCAGTACTTC.

This chain joins TRBV6-5 and TRBJ2-1; D uncertain. The V end was cut by 5 bases, the J end by 8 bases, with 7 bases between. The V gene's germline CDR1 is MNHEY and CDR2 SVGAGI. This CDR3 is built from 11 residues. Here the CDR3 DNA reads TGTGCCAGCAGTGAATGGGATGAGCAGTTCTTC. It codes for CASSEWDEQFF.